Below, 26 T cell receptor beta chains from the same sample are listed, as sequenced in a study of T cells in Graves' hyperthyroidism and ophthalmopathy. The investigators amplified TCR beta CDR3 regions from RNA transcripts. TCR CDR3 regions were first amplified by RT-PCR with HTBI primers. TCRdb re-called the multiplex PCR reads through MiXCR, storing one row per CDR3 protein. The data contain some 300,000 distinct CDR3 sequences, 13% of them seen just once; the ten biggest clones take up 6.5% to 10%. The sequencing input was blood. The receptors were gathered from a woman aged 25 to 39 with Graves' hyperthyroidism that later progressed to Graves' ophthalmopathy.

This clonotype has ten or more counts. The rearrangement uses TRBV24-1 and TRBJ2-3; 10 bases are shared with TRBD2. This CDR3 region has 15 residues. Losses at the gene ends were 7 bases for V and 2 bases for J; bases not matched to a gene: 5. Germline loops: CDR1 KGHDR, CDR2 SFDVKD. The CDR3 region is CATSRTSGYTDTQYF. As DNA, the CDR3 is TGTGCCACCAGCCGGACTAGCGGTTACACAGATACGCAGTATTTT.

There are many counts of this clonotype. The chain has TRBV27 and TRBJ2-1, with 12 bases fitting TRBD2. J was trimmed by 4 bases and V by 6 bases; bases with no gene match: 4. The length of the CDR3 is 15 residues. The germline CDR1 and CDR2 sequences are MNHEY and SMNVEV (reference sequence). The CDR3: CASSPLAGGYNEQFF. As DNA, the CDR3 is TGTGCCAGCAGCCCTCTAGCGGGGGGGTACAATGAGCAGTTCTTC.

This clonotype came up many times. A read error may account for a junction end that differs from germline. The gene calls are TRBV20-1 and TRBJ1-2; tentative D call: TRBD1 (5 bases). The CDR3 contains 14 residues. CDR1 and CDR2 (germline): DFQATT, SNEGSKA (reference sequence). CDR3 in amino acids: CSARAVQGHYGYTF. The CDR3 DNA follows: TGCAGTGCCAGAGCGGTCCAGGGTCACTATGGCTACACCTTC.

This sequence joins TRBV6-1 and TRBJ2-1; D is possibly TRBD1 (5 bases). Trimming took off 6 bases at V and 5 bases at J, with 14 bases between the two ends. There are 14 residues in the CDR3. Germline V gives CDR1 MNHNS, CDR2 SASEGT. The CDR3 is CASSPQGWNNEQFF. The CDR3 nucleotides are TGTGCCAGCAGCCCGCAGGGTTGGAACAATGAGCAGTTCTTC.

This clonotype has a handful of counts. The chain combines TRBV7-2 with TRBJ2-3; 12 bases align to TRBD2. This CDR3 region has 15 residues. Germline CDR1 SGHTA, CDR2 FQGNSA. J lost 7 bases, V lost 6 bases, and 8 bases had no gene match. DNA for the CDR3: TGTGCCAGCAGAAACCTAGCGGGGGGGCTTTATACGCAGTATTTT. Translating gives CASRNLAGGLYTQYF.

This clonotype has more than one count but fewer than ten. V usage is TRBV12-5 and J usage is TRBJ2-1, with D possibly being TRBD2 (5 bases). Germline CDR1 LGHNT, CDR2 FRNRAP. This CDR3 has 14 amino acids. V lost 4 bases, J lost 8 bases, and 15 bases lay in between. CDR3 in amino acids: CASGSSGSDYEQFF. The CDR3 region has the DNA TGTGCTAGTGGTTCCAGCGGTAGCGACTATGAGCAGTTCTTC.

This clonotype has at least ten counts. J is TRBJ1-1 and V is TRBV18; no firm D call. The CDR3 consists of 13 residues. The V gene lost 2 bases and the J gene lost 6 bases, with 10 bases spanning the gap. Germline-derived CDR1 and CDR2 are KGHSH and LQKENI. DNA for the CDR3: TGTGCCAGCTCACCAAGCCAAAACGCTGAAGCTTTCTTT. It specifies CASSPSQNAEAFF.

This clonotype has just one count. CDR3 coding DNA: TGTGCCAGCAGCTTAGCCTACTCGGGAGTAGCGGCGAACACCGGGGAGCTGTTTTTT. This translates into CASSLAYSGVAANTGELFF. This chain joins TRBV7-6 and TRBJ2-2; TRBD2 is a possible D gene (6 bases). The germline V gene has CDR1 SGHVS and CDR2 FNYEAQ. The CDR3 runs 19 residues. V was clipped by 0 bases and J by 0 bases, with 17 bases between them.

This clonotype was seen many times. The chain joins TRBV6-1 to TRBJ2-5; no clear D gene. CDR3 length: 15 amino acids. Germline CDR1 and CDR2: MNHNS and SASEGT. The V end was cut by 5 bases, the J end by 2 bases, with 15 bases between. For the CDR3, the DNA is TGTGCCAGCAGTCTAGGCGGTAGAGTACAAGAGACCCAGTACTTC. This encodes CASSLGGRVQETQYF.

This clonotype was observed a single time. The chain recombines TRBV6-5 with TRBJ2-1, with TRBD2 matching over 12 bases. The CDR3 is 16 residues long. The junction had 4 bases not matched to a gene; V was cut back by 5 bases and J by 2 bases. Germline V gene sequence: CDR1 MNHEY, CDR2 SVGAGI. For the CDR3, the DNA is TGTGCCAGCAGTGTACTAGCGGGAGGTACCTACAATGAGCAGTTCTTC. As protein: CASSVLAGGTYNEQFF.

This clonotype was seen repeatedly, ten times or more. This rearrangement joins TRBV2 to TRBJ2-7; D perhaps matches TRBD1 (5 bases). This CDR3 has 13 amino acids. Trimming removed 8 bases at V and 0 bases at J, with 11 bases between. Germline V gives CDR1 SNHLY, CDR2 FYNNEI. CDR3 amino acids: CASGRGSSYEQYF. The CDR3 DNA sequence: TGTGCCAGCGGAAGGGGAAGCTCCTACGAGCAGTACTTC.

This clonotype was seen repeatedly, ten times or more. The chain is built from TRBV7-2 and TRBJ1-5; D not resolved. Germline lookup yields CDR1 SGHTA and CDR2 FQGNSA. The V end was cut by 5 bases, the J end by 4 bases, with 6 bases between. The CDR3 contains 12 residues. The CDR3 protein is CASSPANQPQHF. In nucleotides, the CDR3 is TGTGCCAGCAGCCCGGCGAATCAGCCCCAGCATTTT.

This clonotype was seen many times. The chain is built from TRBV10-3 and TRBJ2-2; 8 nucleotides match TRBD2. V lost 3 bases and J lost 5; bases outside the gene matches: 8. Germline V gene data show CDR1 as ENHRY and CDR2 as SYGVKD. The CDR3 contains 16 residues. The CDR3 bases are TGTGCCATCAGTGACCCCACTAGCGGAGGGACCGGGGAGCTGTTTTTT. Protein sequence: CAISDPTSGGTGELFF.

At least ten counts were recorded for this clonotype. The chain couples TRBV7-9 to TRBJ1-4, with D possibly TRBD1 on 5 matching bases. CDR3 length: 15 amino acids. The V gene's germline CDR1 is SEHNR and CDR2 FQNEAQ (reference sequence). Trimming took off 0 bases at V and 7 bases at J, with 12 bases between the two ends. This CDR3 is CASSLAGTGGEKLFF. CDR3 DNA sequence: TGTGCCAGCAGCTTAGCAGGGACTGGAGGTGAAAAACTGTTTTTT.

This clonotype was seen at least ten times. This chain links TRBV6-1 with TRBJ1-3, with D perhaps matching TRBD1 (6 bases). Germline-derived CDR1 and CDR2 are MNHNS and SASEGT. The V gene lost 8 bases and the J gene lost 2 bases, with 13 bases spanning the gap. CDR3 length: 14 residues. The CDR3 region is CASAAGAAGNTIYF. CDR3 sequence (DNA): TGTGCCAGCGCTGCAGGGGCGGCTGGAAACACCATATATTTT.

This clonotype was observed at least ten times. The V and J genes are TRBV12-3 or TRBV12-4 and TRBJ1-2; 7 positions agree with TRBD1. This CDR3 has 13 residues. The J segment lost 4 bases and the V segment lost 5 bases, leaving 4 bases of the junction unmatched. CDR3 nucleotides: TGTGCCAGCAGTCAAGGGACAGTCTATGGCTACACCTTC. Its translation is CASSQGTVYGYTF.

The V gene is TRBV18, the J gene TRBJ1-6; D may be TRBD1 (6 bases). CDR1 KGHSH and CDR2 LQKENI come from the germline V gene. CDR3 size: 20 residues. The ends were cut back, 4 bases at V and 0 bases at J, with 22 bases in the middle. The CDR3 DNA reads TGTGCCAGCTCACTCACCCCTCTGACAGGCCGAAGCTCCTATAATTCACCCCTCCACTTT. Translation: CASSLTPLTGRSSYNSPLHF.

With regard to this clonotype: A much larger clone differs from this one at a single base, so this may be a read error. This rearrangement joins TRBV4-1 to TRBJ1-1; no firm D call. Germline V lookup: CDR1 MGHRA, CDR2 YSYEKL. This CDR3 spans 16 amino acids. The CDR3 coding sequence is TGCGCCAGCAGCCACACCCTACTGGCGGGGAACACTAAAGCTTTCTTT. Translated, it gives CASSHTLLAGNTKAFF.

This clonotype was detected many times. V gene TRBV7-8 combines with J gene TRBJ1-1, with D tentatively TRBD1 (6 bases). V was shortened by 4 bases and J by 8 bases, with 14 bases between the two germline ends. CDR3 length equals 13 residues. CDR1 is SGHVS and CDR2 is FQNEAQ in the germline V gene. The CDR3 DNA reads TGTGCCAGCAGCTCAGTAATACAGGGAGAAGCTTTCTTT. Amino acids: CASSSVIQGEAFF.

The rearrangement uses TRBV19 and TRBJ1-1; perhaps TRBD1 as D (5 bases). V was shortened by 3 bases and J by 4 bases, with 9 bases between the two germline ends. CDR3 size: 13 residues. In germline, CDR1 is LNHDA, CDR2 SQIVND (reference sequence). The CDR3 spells CASSIRGLTEAFF. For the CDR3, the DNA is TGTGCCAGTAGTATCCGGGGCCTCACTGAAGCTTTCTTT.

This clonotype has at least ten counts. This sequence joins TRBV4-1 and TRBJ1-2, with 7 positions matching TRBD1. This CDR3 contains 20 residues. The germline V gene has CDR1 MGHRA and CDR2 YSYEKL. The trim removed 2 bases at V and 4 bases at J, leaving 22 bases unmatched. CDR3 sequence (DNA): TGCGCCAGCAGCCAACGACGGGCCGGGACAGCGCTAGGGGACGGCTATGGCTACACCTTC. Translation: CASSQRRAGTALGDGYGYTF.

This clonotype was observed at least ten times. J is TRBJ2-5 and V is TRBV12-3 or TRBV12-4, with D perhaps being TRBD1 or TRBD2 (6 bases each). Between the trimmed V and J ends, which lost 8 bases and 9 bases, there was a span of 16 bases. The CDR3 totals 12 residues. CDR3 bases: TGTGCCAGCTCCCGGTGGAGGGGGGCCCAGTACTTC. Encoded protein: CASSRWRGAQYF.

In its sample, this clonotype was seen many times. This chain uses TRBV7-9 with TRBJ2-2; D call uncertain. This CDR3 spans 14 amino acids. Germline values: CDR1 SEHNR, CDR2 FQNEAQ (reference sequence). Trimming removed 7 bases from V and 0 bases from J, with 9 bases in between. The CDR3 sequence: CASILGPNTGELFF. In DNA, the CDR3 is TGTGCCAGCATACTGGGCCCGAACACCGGGGAGCTGTTTTTT.

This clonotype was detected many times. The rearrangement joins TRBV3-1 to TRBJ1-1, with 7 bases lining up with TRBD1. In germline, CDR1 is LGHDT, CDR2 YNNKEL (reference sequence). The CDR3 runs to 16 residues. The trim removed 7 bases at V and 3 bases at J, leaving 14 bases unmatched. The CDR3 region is CASTRTGAPGDTEAFF. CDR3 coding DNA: TGTGCCAGCACTCGTACAGGGGCCCCAGGAGACACTGAAGCTTTCTTT. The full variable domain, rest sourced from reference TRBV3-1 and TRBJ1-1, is DTAVSQTPKYLVTQMGNDKSIKCEQNLGHDTMYWYKQDSKKFLKIMFSYNNKELIINETVPNRFSPKSPDKAHLNLHINSLELGDSAVYFCASTRTGAPGDTEAFFGQGTRLTVV.

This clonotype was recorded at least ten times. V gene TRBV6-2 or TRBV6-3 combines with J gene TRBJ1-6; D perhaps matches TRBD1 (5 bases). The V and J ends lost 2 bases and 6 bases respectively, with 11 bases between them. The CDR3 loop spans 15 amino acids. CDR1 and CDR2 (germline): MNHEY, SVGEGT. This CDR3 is CASSYPGVGNSPLHF. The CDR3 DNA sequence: TGTGCCAGCAGTTACCCGGGGGTTGGTAATTCACCCCTCCACTTT.

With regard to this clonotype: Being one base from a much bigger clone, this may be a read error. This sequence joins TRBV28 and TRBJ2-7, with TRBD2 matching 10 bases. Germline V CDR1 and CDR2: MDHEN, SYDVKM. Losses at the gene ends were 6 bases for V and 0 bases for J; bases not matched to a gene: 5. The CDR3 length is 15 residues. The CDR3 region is CASSSSGRASYEQYF. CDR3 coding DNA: TGTGCCAGCAGCTCCAGCGGGAGGGCCTCCTACGAGCAGTACTTC.